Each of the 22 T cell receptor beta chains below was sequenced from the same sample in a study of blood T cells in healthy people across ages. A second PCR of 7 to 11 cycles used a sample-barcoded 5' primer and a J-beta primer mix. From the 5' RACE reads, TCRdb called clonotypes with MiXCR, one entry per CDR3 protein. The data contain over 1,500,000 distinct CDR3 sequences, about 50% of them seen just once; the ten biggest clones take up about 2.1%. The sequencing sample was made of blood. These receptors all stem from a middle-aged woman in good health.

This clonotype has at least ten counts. This CDR3 is CASSQRGGTYNEQFF. In nucleotides, the CDR3 is TGTGCCAGCAGTCAGCGGGGGGGGACCTACAATGAGCAGTTCTTC. V usage is TRBV7-2 and J usage is TRBJ2-1, with 10 bases identical to TRBD2. After removal of 6 bases from V and 2 bases from J, the junction contained 4 bases not matched to a gene. This CDR3 has 15 amino acids. Germline-derived CDR1 and CDR2 are SGHTA and FQGNSA. Looking up the rest from reference TRBV7-2 and TRBJ2-1 gives the full variable domain: GAGVSQSPSNKVTEKGKDVELRCDPISGHTALYWYRQSLGQGLEFLIYFQGNSAPDKSGLPSDRFSAERTGGSVSTLTIQRTQQEDSAVYLCASSQRGGTYNEQFFGPGTRLTVL.

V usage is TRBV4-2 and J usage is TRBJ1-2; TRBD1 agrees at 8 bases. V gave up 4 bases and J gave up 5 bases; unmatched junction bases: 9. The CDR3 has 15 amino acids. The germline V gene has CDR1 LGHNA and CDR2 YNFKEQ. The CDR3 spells CASSRTGTGGYGYTF. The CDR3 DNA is TGTGCCAGCAGCCGGACCGGGACAGGCGGTTATGGCTACACCTTC.

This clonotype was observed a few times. CDR3 DNA sequence: TGTGCCATCAGTGAGGACAGGGACCACGAGCAGTACTTC. Its translation is CAISEDRDHEQYF. The chain links TRBV10-3 to TRBJ2-7, with 7 bases aligning to TRBD1. The junction had 3 bases not matched to a gene; V was cut back by 2 bases and J by 5 bases. CDR1 ENHRY and CDR2 SYGVKD come from the germline V gene. The CDR3 runs to 13 residues.

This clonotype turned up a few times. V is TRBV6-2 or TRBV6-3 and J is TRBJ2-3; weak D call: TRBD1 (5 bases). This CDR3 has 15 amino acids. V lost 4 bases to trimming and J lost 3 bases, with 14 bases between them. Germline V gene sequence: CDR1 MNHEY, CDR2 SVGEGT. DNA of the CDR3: TGTGCCAGCAGTTCGACAGCCTTTCGTACAGATACGCAGTATTTT. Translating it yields CASSSTAFRTDTQYF.

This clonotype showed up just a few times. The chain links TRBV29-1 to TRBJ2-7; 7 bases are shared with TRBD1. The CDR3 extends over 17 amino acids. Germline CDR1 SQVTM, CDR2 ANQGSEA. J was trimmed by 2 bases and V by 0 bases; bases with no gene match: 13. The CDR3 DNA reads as TGCAGCGTTGAAGATCTTCGGAAGGGGGCGACGACCTACGAGCAGTACTTC. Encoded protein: CSVEDLRKGATTYEQYF.

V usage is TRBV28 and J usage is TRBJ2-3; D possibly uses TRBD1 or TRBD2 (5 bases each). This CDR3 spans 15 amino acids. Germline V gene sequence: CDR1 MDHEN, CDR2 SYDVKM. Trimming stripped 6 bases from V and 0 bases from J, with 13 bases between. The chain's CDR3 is CASSPGAESTDTQYF. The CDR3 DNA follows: TGTGCCAGCAGCCCCGGGGCGGAGAGCACAGATACGCAGTATTTT.

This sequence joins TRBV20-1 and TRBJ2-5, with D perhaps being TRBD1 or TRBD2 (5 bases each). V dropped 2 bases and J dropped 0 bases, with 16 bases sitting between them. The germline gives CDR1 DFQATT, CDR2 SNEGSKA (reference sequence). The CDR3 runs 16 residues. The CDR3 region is CSARPSGQPYQETQYF. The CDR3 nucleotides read TGCAGTGCTAGACCGTCGGGGCAACCGTACCAAGAGACCCAGTACTTC.

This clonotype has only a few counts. As DNA, the CDR3 is TGCAGCGTTTCACTAGAAGCGGAGACCCAGTACTTC. Protein: CSVSLEAETQYF. V gene TRBV29-1 combines with J gene TRBJ2-5; tentative D call: TRBD2 (5 bases). Trimming took 5 bases from V and 5 from J, leaving 12 bases between them. CDR3 size: 12 residues. The germline V gene encodes CDR1 SQVTM and CDR2 ANQGSEA.

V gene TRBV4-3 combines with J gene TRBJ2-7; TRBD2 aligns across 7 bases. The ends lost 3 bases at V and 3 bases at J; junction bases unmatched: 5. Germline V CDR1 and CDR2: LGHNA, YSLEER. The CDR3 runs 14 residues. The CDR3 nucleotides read TGCGCCAGCAGCCACGGTGCGGGGGACTACGAGCAGTACTTC. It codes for CASSHGAGDYEQYF.

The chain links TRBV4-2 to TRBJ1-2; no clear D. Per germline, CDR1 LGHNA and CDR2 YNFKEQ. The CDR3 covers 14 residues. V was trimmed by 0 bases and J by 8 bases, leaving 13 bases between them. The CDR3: CASSQDLEGNGYTF. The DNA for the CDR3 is TGTGCCAGCAGCCAAGATCTTGAGGGAAACGGCTACACCTTC.

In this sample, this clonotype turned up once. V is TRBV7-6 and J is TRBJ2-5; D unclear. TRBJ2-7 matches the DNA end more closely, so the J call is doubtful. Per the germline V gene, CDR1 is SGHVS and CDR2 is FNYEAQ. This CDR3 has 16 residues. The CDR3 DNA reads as TGTGCCAGCAGCTTACCGGTCACCGGCAGCCAACACGAGCAGTACTTC. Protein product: CASSLPVTGSQHEQYF.

CDR3 nucleotide sequence: TGTGCCAGCAGCTTAGCCGGACAGGGTTCCCATGAGCAGTTCTTC. Encoded protein: CASSLAGQGSHEQFF. The chain carries TRBV7-2 and TRBJ2-1; 8 positions agree with TRBD1. After removal of 0 bases from V and 8 bases from J, the junction contained 6 bases not matched to a gene. The germline V gene encodes CDR1 SGHTA and CDR2 FQGNSA. This CDR3 comprises 15 residues.

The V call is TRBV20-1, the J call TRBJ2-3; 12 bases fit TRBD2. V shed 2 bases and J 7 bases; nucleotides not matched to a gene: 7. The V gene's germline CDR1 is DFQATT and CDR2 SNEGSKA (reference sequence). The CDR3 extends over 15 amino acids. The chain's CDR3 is CSARTPSGGGNTQYF. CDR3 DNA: TGCAGTGCTAGAACCCCTAGCGGGGGGGGGAATACGCAGTATTTT.

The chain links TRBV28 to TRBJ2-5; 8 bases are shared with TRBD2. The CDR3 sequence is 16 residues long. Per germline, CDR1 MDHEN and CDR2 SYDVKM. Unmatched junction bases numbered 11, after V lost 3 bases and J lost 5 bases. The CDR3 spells CASSFGSAGAGETQYF. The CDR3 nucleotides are TGTGCCAGCAGTTTCGGGTCAGCGGGGGCGGGGGAGACCCAGTACTTC.

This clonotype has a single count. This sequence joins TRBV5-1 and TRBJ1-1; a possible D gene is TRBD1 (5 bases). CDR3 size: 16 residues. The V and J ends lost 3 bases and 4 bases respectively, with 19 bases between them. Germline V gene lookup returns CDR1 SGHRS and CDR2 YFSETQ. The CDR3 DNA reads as TGCGCCAGCAGCTCCCGGGCCACTAAAAGGGGCACTGAAGCTTTCTTT. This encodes CASSSRATKRGTEAFF.

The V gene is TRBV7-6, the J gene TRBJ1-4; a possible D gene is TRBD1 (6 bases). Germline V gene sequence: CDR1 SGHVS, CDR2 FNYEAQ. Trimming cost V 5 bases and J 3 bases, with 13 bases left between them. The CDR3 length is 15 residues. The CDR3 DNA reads TGTGCCAGCAGCCACGGACAGTCGGCTAATGAAAAACTGTTTTTT. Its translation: CASSHGQSANEKLFF.

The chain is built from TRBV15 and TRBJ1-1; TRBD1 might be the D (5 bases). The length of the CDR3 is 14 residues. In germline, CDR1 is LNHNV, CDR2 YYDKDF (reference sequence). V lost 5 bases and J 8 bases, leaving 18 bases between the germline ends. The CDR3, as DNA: TGTGCCACCAGCCTAGGGGAGGTCCCAAGAGAAGCTTTCTTT. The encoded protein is CATSLGEVPREAFF. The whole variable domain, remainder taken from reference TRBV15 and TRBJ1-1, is DAMVIQNPRYQVTQFGKPVTLSCSQTLNHNVMYWYQQKSSQAPKLLFHYYDKDFNNEADTPDNFQSRRPNTSFCFLDIRSPGLGDTAMYLCATSLGEVPREAFFGQGTRLTVV.

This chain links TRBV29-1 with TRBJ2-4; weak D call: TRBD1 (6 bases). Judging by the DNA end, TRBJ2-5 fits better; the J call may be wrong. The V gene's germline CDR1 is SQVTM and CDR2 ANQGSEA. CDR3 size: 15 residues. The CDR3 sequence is CSVEDPGQSQETQYF. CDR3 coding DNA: TGCAGCGTTGAAGATCCCGGACAGTCCCAAGAGACCCAGTACTTC.

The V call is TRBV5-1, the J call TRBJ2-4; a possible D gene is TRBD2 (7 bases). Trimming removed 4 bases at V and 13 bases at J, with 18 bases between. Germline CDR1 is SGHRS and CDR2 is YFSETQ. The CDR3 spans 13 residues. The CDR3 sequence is CASSVGGLREQYF. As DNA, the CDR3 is TGCGCCAGCAGCGTGGGGGGGCTTAGGGAGCAGTACTTC.

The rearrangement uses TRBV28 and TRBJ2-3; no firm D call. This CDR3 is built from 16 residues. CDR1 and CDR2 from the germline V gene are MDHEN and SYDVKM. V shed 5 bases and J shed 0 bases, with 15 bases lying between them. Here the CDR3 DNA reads TGTGCCAGCAGTACCCTGGCCTACAGTAGCACAGATACGCAGTATTTT. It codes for CASSTLAYSSTDTQYF.

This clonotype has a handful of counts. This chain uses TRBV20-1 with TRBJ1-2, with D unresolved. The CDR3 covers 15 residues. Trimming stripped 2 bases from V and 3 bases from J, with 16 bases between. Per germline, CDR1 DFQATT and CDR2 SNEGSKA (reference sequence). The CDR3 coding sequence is TGCAGTGCTAGACCGGAGGTCTGGAAGTACTATGGCTACACCTTC. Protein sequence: CSARPEVWKYYGYTF.

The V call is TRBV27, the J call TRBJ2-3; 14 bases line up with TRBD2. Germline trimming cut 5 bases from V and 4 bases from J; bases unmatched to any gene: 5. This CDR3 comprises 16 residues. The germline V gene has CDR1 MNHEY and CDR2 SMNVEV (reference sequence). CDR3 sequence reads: CASSGLAGGGADTQYF. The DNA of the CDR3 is TGTGCCAGCAGTGGACTAGCGGGGGGTGGTGCAGATACGCAGTATTTT.